Below are 29 T cell receptor beta chains sequenced from a single sample in a study of CD8 T cells in ankylosing spondylitis. MiXCR was run by TCRdb on the 5' RACE reads, yielding one entry per CDR3 protein. The data hold under 150,000 distinct CDR3 sequences, with roughly 10% observed a single time. The source material was blood, either unsorted or a sorted T cell fraction (not recorded which). Receptor source: a female donor with ankylosing spondylitis or in good health (not recorded which).

This clonotype has a count of ten or more. This chain links TRBV6-1 with TRBJ2-3, with TRBD2 matching over 10 bases. The CDR3 totals 19 residues. Trimming cost V 5 bases and J 6 bases; bases outside gene matches: 20. The germline V gene has CDR1 MNHNS and CDR2 SASEGT. The CDR3 region is CASSRPFGLAVTRGDTQYF. The CDR3 DNA is TGTGCCAGCAGTAGGCCCTTCGGACTAGCGGTTACCCGAGGGGATACGCAGTATTTT.

In the case of this clonotype: Possible read error: a much larger clone is one base away. The rearrangement joins TRBV7-2 to TRBJ1-1; D possibly corresponds to TRBD1 (5 bases). The V end was cut by 7 bases, the J end by 5 bases, with 23 bases between. From germline, CDR1 is SGHTA and CDR2 FQGNSA. The CDR3 has 16 residues. As DNA, the CDR3 is TGTGCCAGCAACCCTGGGGCAGGTGGTGCGGTGACTGAAGCTTTCTTT. This codes for CASNPGAGGAVTEAFF.

On this clonotype itself: This may arise from a read error, as a much more abundant clone is one base away. The V gene is TRBV12-3 or TRBV12-4, the J gene TRBJ1-4; a possible D gene is TRBD1 (6 bases). This CDR3 spans 14 amino acids. The CDR3 DNA sequence: TGTGCCAGCGGTTTTACAGGGAACCCTGAAAAACTGTTTTTT. Its protein product is CASGFTGNPEKLFF.

The genes are TRBV11-3 and TRBJ2-7, with TRBD2 matching 8 bases. CDR1 SGHNT and CDR2 YENEEA come from the germline V gene. The length of the CDR3 is 18 residues. The trim removed 3 bases at V and 3 bases at J, leaving 16 bases unmatched. The CDR3 is CASSFAFRTSLEGYEQYF. Here the CDR3 DNA reads TGTGCCAGCAGCTTTGCGTTTAGGACTAGCCTAGAGGGCTACGAGCAGTACTTC.

Many counts were recorded for this clonotype. The chain combines TRBV12-3 or TRBV12-4 with TRBJ1-6; maybe TRBD1 (5 bases). This CDR3 region has 14 residues. Between the trimmed V and J ends, which lost 5 bases and 9 bases, there was a span of 14 bases. CDR3 amino acids: CASSPDSKISPLHF. The CDR3 DNA follows: TGTGCCAGCAGTCCTGACAGCAAAATTTCACCCCTCCACTTT.

In its sample, this clonotype was seen many times. The J gene is TRBJ2-1, the V gene TRBV7-8; no reliable D call. Between the trimmed V and J ends, which lost 3 bases and 4 bases, there was a span of 7 bases. Per germline, CDR1 SGHVS and CDR2 FQNEAQ. CDR3 length: 13 residues. CDR3 bases: TGTGCCAGCAGCTTTGACGAATACAATGAGCAGTTCTTC. Its protein is CASSFDEYNEQFF. The full variable domain, rest sourced from reference TRBV7-8 and TRBJ2-1, is GAGVSQSPRYKVAKRGQDVALRCDPISGHVSLFWYQQALGQGPEFLTYFQNEAQLDKSGLPSDRFFAERPEGSVSTLKIQRTQQEDSAVYLCASSFDEYNEQFFGPGTRLTVL.

The chain couples TRBV12-3 or TRBV12-4 to TRBJ2-1; tentatively, D is TRBD2 (6 bases). This CDR3 region has 15 residues. Trimming stripped 7 bases from V and 7 bases from J, with 20 bases between. CDR3 DNA sequence: TGTGCCAGCAACCCCAGGCTTAGCAGCGGGAATGAGCAGTTCTTC. Amino acid sequence: CASNPRLSSGNEQFF.

This clonotype was recorded at least ten times. The chain is built from TRBV5-1 and TRBJ1-5; TRBD1 might be the D (6 bases). The CDR3 is 15 residues long. Deletions cut 1 base from V and 4 bases from J, with 12 bases between. Per germline, CDR1 SGHRS and CDR2 YFSETQ. CDR3 nucleotides: TGCGCCAGCAGCTTGAGCGGACAGCTGAATCAGCCCCAGCATTTT. Encoded protein: CASSLSGQLNQPQHF.

This chain links TRBV19 with TRBJ1-2; no firm D call. The germline gives CDR1 LNHDA, CDR2 SQIVND (reference sequence). V lost 5 bases and J 0 bases, leaving 13 bases between the germline ends. The CDR3 has 15 residues. CDR3 sequence (DNA): TGTGCCAGTAGTGAACCCAAGAGCTCTAACTATGGCTACACCTTC. Its protein is CASSEPKSSNYGYTF.

This clonotype has ten or more counts. CDR3 coding DNA: TGCGCCAGCAGCCCGTCCGGCCCTGGAAACACCATATATTTT. Its translation is CASSPSGPGNTIYF. V gene TRBV5-1 combines with J gene TRBJ1-3, with no clear D. The CDR3 is 14 amino acids. Germline CDR1 is SGHRS and CDR2 is YFSETQ. The germline V and J ends were trimmed by 4 bases and 2 bases, with 10 bases remaining between them.

This clonotype was recorded at least ten times. The rearrangement uses TRBV20-1 and TRBJ2-1; TRBD2 matches 10 bases. Germline lookup yields CDR1 DFQATT and CDR2 SNEGSKA (reference sequence). V shed 6 bases and J 1 base; nucleotides not matched to a gene: 9. The CDR3 is 16 amino acids. CDR3 in DNA: TGCAGTGCCCGAGAGCGGGAGGGCAGGTCCTACAATGAGCAGTTCTTC. This gives the protein CSAREREGRSYNEQFF.

This clonotype was counted between two and nine times. The chain couples TRBV5-1 to TRBJ2-6, with no clear D. V was clipped by 0 bases and J by 0 bases, with 7 bases between them. The CDR3 consists of 16 residues. The germline V gene has CDR1 SGHRS and CDR2 YFSETQ. CDR3 nucleotide sequence: TGCGCCAGCAGCTTGGATCGGAACTCTGGGGCCAACGTCCTGACTTTC. Translation gives CASSLDRNSGANVLTF.

The table lists this clonotype with many counts. This chain connects TRBV12-3 or TRBV12-4 to TRBJ2-1; 10 bases agree with TRBD2. This CDR3 comprises 16 residues. V gave up 6 bases and J gave up 4 bases; unmatched junction bases: 9. The CDR3 reads CASRPLGTSVYNEQFF. The DNA for the CDR3 is TGTGCCAGCAGACCTCTCGGGACTAGCGTATACAATGAGCAGTTCTTC.

In its sample, this clonotype was seen many times. The genes are TRBV24-1 and TRBJ2-3; tentatively, D is TRBD1 (6 bases). The CDR3 sequence is 18 residues long. V lost 2 bases and J lost 0, with 17 bases in between. Germline CDR1 and CDR2: KGHDR and SFDVKD. The CDR3 DNA reads as TGTGCCACCAGTGATTACGGCCCGACAGGCACTAGCACAGATACGCAGTATTTT. Translating gives CATSDYGPTGTSTDTQYF.

Comments on this clonotype: A clone one base away is much larger, so this may be a read error. The chain recombines TRBV7-2 with TRBJ1-1; D is perhaps TRBD1 (6 bases). Germline loops: CDR1 SGHTA, CDR2 FQGNSA. The V end lost 7 bases, the J end lost 1 base, and 10 bases lay between the germline ends. The CDR3 consists of 13 residues. Here the CDR3 reads CASTQQGNTEAFF. Here the CDR3 DNA reads TGTGCCAGCACCCAACAGGGGAACACTGAAGCTTTCTTT.

This clonotype was seen only once. The genes are TRBV7-9 and TRBJ2-1; 8 bases line up with TRBD1. J gave up 6 bases and V 4 bases, and 8 bases lay outside the gene matches. Germline values: CDR1 SEHNR, CDR2 FQNEAQ (reference sequence). The CDR3 covers 15 residues. The CDR3: CASSSGQVEGNEQFF. The DNA of the CDR3 is TGTGCCAGCAGCTCGGGACAGGTGGAAGGCAATGAGCAGTTCTTC.

This clonotype was observed many times. V is TRBV6-5 and J is TRBJ2-7; D is uncertain. The CDR3 length is 16 residues. The germline gives CDR1 MNHEY, CDR2 SVGAGI. The V end lost 0 bases, the J end lost 1 base, and 13 bases lay between the germline ends. The CDR3 DNA sequence: TGTGCCAGCAGTTACTCTGATACCAGAAGATCCTACGAGCAGTACTTC. Its translation: CASSYSDTRRSYEQYF.

This clonotype was detected many times. The chain joins TRBV13 to TRBJ2-7; possibly TRBD1 for D (5 bases). CDR1 PRHDT and CDR2 FYEKMQ come from the germline V gene (reference sequence). CDR3 size: 12 residues. V lost 2 bases and J lost 6, with 8 bases in between. The CDR3 DNA reads TGTGCCAGCAGCTTAACAGGCACCGAGCAGTACTTC. It translates to CASSLTGTEQYF. Drawing the rest from reference TRBV13 and TRBJ2-7, the complete variable domain is AAGVIQSPRHLIKEKRETATLKCYPIPRHDTVYWYQQGPGQDPQFLISFYEKMQSDKGSIPDRFSAQQFSDYHSELNMSSLELGDSALYFCASSLTGTEQYFGPGTRLTVT.

The chain employs TRBV7-2 and TRBJ1-5; D gene uncertain. CDR3 length equals 15 residues. Germline loops: CDR1 SGHTA, CDR2 FQGNSA. Between the trimmed V and J ends, which lost 4 bases and 7 bases, there was a span of 17 bases. Here the CDR3 reads CASSSPSGRGQPQHF. The DNA for the CDR3 is TGTGCCAGCAGCTCCCCTTCGGGTCGCGGGCAGCCCCAGCATTTT.

On this clonotype: An end of the junction differs from the germline gene, which may be a read error. V usage is TRBV28 and J usage is TRBJ1-1, with D tentatively TRBD1 (6 bases). Germline assignment: CDR1 MDHEN and CDR2 SYDVKM. The CDR3 contains 14 residues. The CDR3 region has the DNA TGTACCAGCAAGGGACGGAGAGGGGGCACTGAAGCTTTCTTT. Translation: CTSKGRRGGTEAFF.

This clonotype has at least ten counts. V gene TRBV7-9 combines with J gene TRBJ2-5, with TRBD2 matching 8 bases. CDR1 SEHNR and CDR2 FQNEAQ come from the germline V gene (reference sequence). With 4 bases clipped from V and 4 bases from J, the junction kept 5 bases outside the gene matches. This CDR3 has 14 residues. The CDR3 spells CASSSRGGRETQYF. CDR3 bases: TGTGCCAGCAGCTCTCGGGGGGGCCGAGAGACCCAGTACTTC. Together with reference TRBV7-9 and TRBJ2-5, the CDR3 gives the full variable domain: DTGVSQNPRHKITKRGQNVTFRCDPISEHNRLYWYRQTLGQGPEFLTYFQNEAQLEKSRLLSDRFSAERPKGSFSTLEIQRTEQGDSAMYLCASSSRGGRETQYFGPGTRLLVL.

This clonotype was recorded many times. This sequence joins TRBV29-1 and TRBJ2-1; 14 bases agree with TRBD2. V lost 6 bases to trimming and J lost 6 bases; unmatched junction nucleotides: 7. The CDR3 is made up of 15 amino acids. CDR1 is SQVTM, CDR2 ANQGSEA, per germline. The CDR3 loop reads CSVVLGLAGGNEQFF. In DNA, the CDR3 is TGCAGCGTCGTTCTCGGACTAGCGGGAGGCAATGAGCAGTTCTTC.

J is TRBJ2-2 and V is TRBV7-9; D possibly matches TRBD1 or TRBD2 (6 bases each). The V gene lost 2 bases and the J gene lost 6 bases, with 16 bases spanning the gap. Germline CDR1 SEHNR, CDR2 FQNEAQ (reference sequence). There are 16 residues in the CDR3. CDR3 sequence: CASSLRGGPIAGELFF. CDR3 sequence (DNA): TGTGCCAGCAGCTTAAGAGGGGGGCCTATCGCCGGGGAGCTGTTTTTT.

Ten or more counts support this clonotype. The chain links TRBV5-1 to TRBJ2-1; TRBD2 aligns across 7 bases. The V and J ends lost 6 bases and 7 bases, in that order; junction bases with no gene match: 10. The CDR3 contains 14 residues. The germline V gene encodes CDR1 SGHRS and CDR2 YFSETQ. This chain's CDR3 is CASTFGAGMNEQFF. The CDR3 region has the DNA TGCGCCAGCACCTTCGGAGCGGGAATGAATGAGCAGTTCTTC.

This clonotype was detected many times. The gene calls are TRBV18 and TRBJ2-6, with unresolved D. V was trimmed by 5 bases and J by 0 bases, leaving 8 bases between them. The length of the CDR3 is 15 residues. The germline V gene encodes CDR1 KGHSH and CDR2 LQKENI. The CDR3 bases are TGTGCCAGCTCAACGGTCAGCTCTGGGGCCAACGTCCTGACTTTC. Translating gives CASSTVSSGANVLTF.

Many counts were recorded for this clonotype. The rearrangement uses TRBV20-1 and TRBJ2-1; D gene unclear. The germline V and J ends were trimmed by 5 bases and 0 bases, with 11 bases remaining between them. Per germline, CDR1 DFQATT and CDR2 SNEGSKA (reference sequence). There are 14 residues in the CDR3. The CDR3 sequence: CSARSESSYNEQFF. Here the CDR3 DNA reads TGCAGTGCTCGAAGCGAGAGCTCCTACAATGAGCAGTTCTTC.

Comment on this clonotype: A much larger clone lies one base from this, so it may be a read error. The final CDR3 position lacks the conserved phenylalanine or tryptophan, pointing to a likely read error. The rearrangement joins TRBV11-3 to TRBJ2-1, with 10 bases lining up with TRBD1. This CDR3 is built from 14 residues. The germline gives CDR1 SGHNT, CDR2 YENEEA. The J segment lost 8 bases and the V segment lost 2 bases, leaving 3 bases of the junction unmatched. The CDR3 here is CASSLRTGGDEQFL. In DNA, the CDR3 is TGTGCCAGCAGCTTAAGGACAGGGGGGGATGAGCAGTTCTTG.

This clonotype was observed many times. This chain connects TRBV28 to TRBJ2-3, with 7 bases that match TRBD1. The CDR3 spans 13 residues. Germline V gives CDR1 MDHEN, CDR2 SYDVKM. V lost 5 bases, J lost 1 base, and 0 bases stayed unmatched. CDR3 region: CASSTGGTDTQYF. CDR3 nucleotide sequence: TGTGCCAGCAGTACAGGGGGCACAGATACGCAGTATTTT. Supplemented by reference TRBV28 and TRBJ2-3, the full variable domain reads DVKVTQSSRYLVKRTGEKVFLECVQDMDHENMFWYRQDPGLGLRLIYFSYDVKMKEKGDIPEGYSVSREKKERFSLILESASTNQTSMYLCASSTGGTDTQYFGPGTRLTVL.

This clonotype was seen repeatedly, ten times or more. The V call is TRBV15, the J call TRBJ1-1, with D unresolved. Trimming left V 0 bases short and J 0 bases short, with 8 bases between. CDR1 and CDR2 from the germline V gene are LNHNV and YYDKDF (reference sequence). CDR3 length: 15 amino acids. The CDR3 is CATSRDFAMNTEAFF. The CDR3 DNA follows: TGTGCCACCAGCAGAGATTTCGCCATGAACACTGAAGCTTTCTTT.